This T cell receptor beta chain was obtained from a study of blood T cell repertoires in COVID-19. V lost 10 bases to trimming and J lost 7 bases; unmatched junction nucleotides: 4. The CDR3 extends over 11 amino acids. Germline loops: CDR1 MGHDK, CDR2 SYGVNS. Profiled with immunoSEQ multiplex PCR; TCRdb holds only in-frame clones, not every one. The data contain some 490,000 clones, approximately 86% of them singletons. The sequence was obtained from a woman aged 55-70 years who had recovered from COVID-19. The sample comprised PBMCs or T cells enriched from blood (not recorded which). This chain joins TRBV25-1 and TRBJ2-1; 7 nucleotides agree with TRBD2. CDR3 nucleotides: TGTGCCACCTCGGGGGGAAATGAGCAGTTCTTC. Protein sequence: CATSGGNEQFF.